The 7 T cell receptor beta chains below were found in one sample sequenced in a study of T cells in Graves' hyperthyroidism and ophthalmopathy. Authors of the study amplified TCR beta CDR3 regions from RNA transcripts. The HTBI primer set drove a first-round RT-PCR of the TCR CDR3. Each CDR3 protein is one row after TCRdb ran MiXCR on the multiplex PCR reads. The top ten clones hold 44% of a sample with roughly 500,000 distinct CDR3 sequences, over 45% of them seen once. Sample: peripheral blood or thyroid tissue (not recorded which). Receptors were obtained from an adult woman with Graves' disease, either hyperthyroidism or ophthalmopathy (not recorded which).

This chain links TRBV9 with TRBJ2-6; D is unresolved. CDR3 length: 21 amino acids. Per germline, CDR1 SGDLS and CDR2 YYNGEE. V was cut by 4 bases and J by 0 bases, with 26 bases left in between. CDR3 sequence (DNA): TGTGCCAGCAGCCTCCGCGCCCCCACGGGTCTCAAGAGCTCTGGGGCCAACGTCCTGACTTTC. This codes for CASSLRAPTGLKSSGANVLTF. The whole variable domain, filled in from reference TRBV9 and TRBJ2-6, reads DSGVTQTPKHLITATGQRVTLRCSPRSGDLSVYWYQQSLDQGLQFLIQYYNGEERAKGNILERFSAQQFPDLHSELNLSSLELGDSALYFCASSLRAPTGLKSSGANVLTFGAGSRLTVL.

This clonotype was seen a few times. CDR3 sequence: CASSFGDRAPYEQYF. CDR3 nucleotides: TGTGCCAGCAGCTTTGGGGACAGGGCCCCCTACGAGCAGTACTTC. The chain recombines TRBV7-9 with TRBJ2-7; 9 positions match TRBD1. The CDR3 sequence is 15 residues long. With 3 bases clipped from V and 2 bases from J, the junction kept 5 bases outside the gene matches. CDR1 SEHNR and CDR2 FQNEAQ come from the germline V gene (reference sequence). Full variable domain (rest looked up from reference TRBV7-9 and TRBJ2-7): DTGVSQNPRHKITKRGQNVTFRCDPISEHNRLYWYRQTLGQGPEFLTYFQNEAQLEKSRLLSDRFSAERPKGSFSTLEIQRTEQGDSAMYLCASSFGDRAPYEQYFGPGTRLTVT.

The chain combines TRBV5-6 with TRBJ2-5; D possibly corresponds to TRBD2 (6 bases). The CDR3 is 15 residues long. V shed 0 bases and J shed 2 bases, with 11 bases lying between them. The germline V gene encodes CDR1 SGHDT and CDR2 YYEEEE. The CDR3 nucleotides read TGTGCCAGCAGCTTGGCCAGGAGGGGACAAGAGACCCAGTACTTC. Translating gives CASSLARRGQETQYF.

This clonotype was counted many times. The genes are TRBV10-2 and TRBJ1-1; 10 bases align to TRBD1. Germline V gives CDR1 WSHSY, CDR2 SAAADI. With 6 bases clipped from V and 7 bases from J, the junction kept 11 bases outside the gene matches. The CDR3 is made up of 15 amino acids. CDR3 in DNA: TGCGCCAGCAGAGAGAGACAGGGGGCCAGATATGAAGCTTTCTTT. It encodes CASRERQGARYEAFF.

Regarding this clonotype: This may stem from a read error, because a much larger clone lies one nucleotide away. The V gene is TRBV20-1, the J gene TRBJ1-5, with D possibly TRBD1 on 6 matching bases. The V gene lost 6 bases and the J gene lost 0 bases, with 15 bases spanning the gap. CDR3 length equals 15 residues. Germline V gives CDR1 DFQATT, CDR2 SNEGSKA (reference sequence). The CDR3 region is CSALGRGISNQPQHF. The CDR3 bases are TGCAGTGCCCTTGGCAGGGGCATTAGCAATCAGCCCCAGCATTTT.

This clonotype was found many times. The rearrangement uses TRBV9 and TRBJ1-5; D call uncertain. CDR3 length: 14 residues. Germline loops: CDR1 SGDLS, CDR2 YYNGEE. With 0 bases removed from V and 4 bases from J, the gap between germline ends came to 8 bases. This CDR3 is CASSVGGGNQPQHF. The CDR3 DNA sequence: TGTGCCAGCAGCGTAGGAGGAGGGAATCAGCCCCAGCATTTT. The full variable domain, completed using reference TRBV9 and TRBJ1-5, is DSGVTQTPKHLITATGQRVTLRCSPRSGDLSVYWYQQSLDQGLQFLIQYYNGEERAKGNILERFSAQQFPDLHSELNLSSLELGDSALYFCASSVGGGNQPQHFGDGTRLSIL.

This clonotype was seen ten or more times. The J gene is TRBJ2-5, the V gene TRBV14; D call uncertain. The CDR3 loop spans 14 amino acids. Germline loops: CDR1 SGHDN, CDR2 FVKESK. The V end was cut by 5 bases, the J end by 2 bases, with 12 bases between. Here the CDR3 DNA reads TGTGCCAGCAGCAGTGGACCGTTACAAGAGACCCAGTACTTC. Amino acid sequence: CASSSGPLQETQYF.